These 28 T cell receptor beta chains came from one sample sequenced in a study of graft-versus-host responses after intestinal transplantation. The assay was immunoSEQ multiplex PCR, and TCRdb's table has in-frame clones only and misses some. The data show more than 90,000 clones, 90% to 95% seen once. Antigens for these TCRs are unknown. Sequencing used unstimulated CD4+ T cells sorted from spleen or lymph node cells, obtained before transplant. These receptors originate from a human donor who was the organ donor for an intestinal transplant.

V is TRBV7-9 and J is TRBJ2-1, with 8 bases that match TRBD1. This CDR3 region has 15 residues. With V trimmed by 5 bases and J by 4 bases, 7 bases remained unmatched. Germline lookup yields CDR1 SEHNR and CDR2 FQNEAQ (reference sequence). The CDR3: CASSPPGQVYNEQFF. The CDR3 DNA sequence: TGTGCCAGCAGCCCCCCGGGACAGGTGTACAATGAGCAGTTCTTC.

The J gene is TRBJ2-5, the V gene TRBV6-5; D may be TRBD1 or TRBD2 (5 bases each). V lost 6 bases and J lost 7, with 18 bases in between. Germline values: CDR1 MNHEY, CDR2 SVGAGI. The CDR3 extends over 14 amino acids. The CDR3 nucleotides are TGTGCCAGCAGCCCCGGGTGGGGGTCATGGACCCAGTACTTC. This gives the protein CASSPGWGSWTQYF.

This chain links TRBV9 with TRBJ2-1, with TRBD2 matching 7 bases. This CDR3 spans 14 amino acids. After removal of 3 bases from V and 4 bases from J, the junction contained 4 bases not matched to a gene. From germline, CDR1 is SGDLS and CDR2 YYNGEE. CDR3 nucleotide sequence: TGTGCCAGCAGCGCCACTAGCGCGTACAATGAGCAGTTCTTC. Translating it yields CASSATSAYNEQFF.

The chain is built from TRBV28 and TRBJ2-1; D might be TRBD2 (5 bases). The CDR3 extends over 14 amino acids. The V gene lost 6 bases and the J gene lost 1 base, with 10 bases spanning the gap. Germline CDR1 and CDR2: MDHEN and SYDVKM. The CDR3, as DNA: TGTGCCAGCAGGAGTGGGAGTTCCTACAATGAGCAGTTCTTC. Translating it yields CASRSGSSYNEQFF.

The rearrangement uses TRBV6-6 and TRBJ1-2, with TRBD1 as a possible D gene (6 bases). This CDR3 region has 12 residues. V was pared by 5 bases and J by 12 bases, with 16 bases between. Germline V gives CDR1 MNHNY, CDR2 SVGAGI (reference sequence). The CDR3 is CASSRNGQLDTF. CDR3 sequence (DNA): TGTGCCAGCAGTCGAAACGGACAGTTGGACACCTTC.

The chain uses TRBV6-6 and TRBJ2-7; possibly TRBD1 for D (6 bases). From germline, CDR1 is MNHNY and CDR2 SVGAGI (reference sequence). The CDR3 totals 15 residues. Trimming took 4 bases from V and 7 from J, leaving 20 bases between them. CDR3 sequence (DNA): TGTGCCAGCAGTTCACGCAGACAGGCAGGAGGAGAGCAGTACTTC. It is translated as CASSSRRQAGGEQYF.

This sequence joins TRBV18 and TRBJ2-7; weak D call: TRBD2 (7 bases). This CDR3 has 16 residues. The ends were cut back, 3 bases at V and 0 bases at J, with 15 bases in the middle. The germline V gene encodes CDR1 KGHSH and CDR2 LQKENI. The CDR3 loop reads CASSPGGGLLSYEQYF. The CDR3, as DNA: TGTGCCAGCTCACCGGGCGGGGGCCTTCTCTCCTACGAGCAGTACTTC.

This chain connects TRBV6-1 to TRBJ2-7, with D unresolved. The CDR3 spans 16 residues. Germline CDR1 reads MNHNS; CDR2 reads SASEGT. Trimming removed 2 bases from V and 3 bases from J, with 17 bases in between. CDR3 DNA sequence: TGTGCCAGCAGTGAACGTCTCGCTTCTTTGGGCTACGAGCAGTACTTC. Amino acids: CASSERLASLGYEQYF.

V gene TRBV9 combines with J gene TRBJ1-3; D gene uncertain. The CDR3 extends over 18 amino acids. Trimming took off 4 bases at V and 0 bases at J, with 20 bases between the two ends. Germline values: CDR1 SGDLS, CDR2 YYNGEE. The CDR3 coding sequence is TGTGCCAGCAGCCCCCGTATCCTCGGTTCCTACTCTGGAAACACCATATATTTT. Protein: CASSPRILGSYSGNTIYF.

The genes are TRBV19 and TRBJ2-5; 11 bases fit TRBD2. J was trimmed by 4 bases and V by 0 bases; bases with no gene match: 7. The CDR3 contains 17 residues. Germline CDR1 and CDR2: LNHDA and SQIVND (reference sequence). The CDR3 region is CASSIDQASGRRETQYF. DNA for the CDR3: TGTGCCAGTAGTATAGATCAGGCTAGCGGGAGGAGAGAGACCCAGTACTTC.

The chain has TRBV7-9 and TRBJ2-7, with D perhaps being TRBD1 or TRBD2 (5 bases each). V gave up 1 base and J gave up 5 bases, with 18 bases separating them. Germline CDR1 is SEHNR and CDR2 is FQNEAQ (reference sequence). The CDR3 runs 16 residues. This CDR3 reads CASSLGLNWDPNEQYF. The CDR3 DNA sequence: TGTGCCAGCAGCTTAGGTCTGAATTGGGACCCCAACGAGCAGTACTTC.

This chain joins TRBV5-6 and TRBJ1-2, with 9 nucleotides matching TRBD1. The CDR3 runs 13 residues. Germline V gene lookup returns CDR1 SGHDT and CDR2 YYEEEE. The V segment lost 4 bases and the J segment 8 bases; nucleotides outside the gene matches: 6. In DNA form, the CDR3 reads TGTGCCAGCAGCCAAGGACAGGGGTGGGGCTACACCTTC. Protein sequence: CASSQGQGWGYTF.

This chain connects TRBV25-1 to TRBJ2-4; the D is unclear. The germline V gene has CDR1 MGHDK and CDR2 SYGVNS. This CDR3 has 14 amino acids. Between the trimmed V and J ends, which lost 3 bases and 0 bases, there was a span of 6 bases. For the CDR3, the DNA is TGTGCCAGCAGTGACCTTCTAGCCAAAAACATTCAGTACTTC. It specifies CASSDLLAKNIQYF.

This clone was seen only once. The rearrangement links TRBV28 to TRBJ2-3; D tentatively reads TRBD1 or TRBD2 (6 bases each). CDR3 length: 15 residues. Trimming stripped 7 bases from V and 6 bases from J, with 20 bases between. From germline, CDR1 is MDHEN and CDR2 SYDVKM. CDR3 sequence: CASITTGAGDDTQYF. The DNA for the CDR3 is TGTGCCAGCATCACCACGGGGGCAGGAGATGATACGCAGTATTTT. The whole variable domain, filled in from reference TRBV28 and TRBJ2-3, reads DVKVTQSSRYLVKRTGEKVFLECVQDMDHENMFWYRQDPGLGLRLIYFSYDVKMKEKGDIPEGYSVSREKKERFSLILESASTNQTSMYLCASITTGAGDDTQYFGPGTRLTVL.

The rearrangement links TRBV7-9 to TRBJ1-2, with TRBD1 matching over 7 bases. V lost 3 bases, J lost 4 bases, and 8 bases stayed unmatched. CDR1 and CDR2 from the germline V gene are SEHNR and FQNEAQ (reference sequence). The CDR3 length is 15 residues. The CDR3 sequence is CASSFGGGSGYGYTF. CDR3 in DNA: TGTGCCAGCAGCTTTGGAGGGGGCTCGGGCTATGGCTACACCTTC.

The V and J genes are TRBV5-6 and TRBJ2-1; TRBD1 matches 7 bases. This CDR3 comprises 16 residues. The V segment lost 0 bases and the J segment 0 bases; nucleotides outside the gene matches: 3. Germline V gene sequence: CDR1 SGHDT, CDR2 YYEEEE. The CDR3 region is CASSLGTGPSYNEQFF. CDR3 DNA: TGTGCCAGCAGCTTGGGGACAGGCCCCTCCTACAATGAGCAGTTCTTC. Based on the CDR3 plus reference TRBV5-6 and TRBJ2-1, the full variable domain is DAGVTQSPTHLIKTRGQQVTLRCSPKSGHDTVSWYQQALGQGPQFIFQYYEEEERQRGNFPDRFSGHQFPNYSSELNVNALLLGDSALYLCASSLGTGPSYNEQFFGPGTRLTVL.

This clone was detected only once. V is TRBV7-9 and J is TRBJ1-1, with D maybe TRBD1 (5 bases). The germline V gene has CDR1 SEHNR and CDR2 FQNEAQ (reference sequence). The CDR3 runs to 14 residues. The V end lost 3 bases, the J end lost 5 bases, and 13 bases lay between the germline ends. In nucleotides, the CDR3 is TGTGCCAGCAGCTTCGCGGGGGGAGATACTGAAGCTTTCTTT. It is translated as CASSFAGGDTEAFF.

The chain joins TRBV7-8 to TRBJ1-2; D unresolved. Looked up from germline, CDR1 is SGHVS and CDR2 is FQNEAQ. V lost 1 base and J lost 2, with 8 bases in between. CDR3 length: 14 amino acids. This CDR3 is CASSLDAGNYGYTF. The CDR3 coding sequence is TGTGCCAGCAGCTTAGACGCGGGAAACTATGGCTACACCTTC.

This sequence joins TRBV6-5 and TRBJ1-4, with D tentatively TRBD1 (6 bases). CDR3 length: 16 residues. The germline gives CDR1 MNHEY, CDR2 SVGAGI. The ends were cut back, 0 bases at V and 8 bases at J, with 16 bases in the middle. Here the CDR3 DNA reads TGTGCCAGCAGTTACTCGAATTCGGGGGCAGGGGAAAAACTGTTTTTT. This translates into CASSYSNSGAGEKLFF.

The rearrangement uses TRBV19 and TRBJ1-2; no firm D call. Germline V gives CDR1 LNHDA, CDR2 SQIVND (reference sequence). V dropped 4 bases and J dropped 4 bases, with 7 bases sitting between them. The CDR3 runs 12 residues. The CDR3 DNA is TGTGCCAGTAGTACGTCAGGCTATGGCTACACCTTC. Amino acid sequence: CASSTSGYGYTF.

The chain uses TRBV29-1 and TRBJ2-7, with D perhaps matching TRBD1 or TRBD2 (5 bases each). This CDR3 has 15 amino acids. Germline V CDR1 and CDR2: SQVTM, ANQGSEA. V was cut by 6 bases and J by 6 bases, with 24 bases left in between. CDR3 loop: CSVQAGGPTKAEQYF. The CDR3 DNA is TGCAGCGTCCAAGCTGGGGGACCTACTAAGGCCGAGCAGTACTTC.

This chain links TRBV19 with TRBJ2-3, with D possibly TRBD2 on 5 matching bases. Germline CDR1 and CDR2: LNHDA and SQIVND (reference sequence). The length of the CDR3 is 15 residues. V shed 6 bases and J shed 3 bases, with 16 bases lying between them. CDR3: CASSGLSRGTDTQYF. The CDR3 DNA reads TGTGCCAGTAGCGGACTGTCCCGAGGGACAGATACGCAGTATTTT.

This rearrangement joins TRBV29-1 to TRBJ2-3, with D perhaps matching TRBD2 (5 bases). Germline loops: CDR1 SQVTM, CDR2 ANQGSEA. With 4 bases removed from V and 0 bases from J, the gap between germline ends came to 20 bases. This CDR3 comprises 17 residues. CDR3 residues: CSVGTGVVGTSTDTQYF. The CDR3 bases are TGCAGCGTTGGGACTGGGGTGGTCGGCACAAGCACAGATACGCAGTATTTT.

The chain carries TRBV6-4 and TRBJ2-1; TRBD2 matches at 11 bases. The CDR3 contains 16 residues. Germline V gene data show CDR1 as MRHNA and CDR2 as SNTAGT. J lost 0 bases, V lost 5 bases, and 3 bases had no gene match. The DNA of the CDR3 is TGTGCCAGCAGTTTAGCGGGAGGGCGCTCCTACAATGAGCAGTTCTTC. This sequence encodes CASSLAGGRSYNEQFF.

The CDR3 DNA is TGTGCCAGCAGTTTGACAGGGGGCGGATACTATGGCTACACCTTC. Translating it yields CASSLTGGGYYGYTF. The chain has TRBV27 and TRBJ1-2, with 10 bases fitting TRBD1. The CDR3 runs to 15 residues. After removal of 3 bases from V and 3 bases from J, the junction contained 4 bases not matched to a gene. From germline, CDR1 is MNHEY and CDR2 SMNVEV (reference sequence).

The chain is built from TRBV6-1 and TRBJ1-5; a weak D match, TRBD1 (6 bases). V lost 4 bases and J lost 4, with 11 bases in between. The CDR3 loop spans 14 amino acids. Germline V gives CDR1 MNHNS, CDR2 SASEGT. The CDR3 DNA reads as TGTGCCAGCAGTGCCCGACAGGCAAATCAGCCCCAGCATTTT. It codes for CASSARQANQPQHF.

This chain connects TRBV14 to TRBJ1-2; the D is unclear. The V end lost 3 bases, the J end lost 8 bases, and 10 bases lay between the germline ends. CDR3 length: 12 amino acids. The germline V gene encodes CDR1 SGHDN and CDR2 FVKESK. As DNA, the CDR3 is TGTGCCAGCAGCCAGACTGGGAAGGGCTACACCTTC. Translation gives CASSQTGKGYTF.

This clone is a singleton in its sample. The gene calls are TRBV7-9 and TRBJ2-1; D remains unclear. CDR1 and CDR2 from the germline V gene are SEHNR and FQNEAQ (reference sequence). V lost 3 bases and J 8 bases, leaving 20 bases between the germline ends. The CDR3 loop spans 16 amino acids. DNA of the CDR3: TGTGCCAGCAGCTTTCGCGGACCTAACTTAGTCCATGAGCAGTTCTTC. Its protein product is CASSFRGPNLVHEQFF.